The TCR beta chain described here comes from a study of shared clonotypes between healthy human individuals. Looking at the study overall: Per donor, three plates held CD4 naive cells, three held CD4 memory, two held CD8 naive and one held CD8 memory. Findings and limits, study-wide: Generation probability values for non-shared clonotypes were lower than those for clonotypes shared by all four donors. Relative to memory subsets, naive subsets generally showed larger estimated richness. Among several donors, about 5% of naive CD4 clonotypes were found in common.

Sequencing used immunoSEQ multiplex PCR; TCRdb keeps in-frame clones, though not all of them. The sample contains 2 million to 2.5 million clones, more than 90% of which appear only once. Germline V gene data show CDR1 as SGHDT and CDR2 as YYEEEE. V lost 7 bases and J lost 5; bases outside the gene matches: 10. This CDR3 has 14 residues. To note about this clone: Its antigen is not identified.

The sequencing input was naive CD4+ T cells sorted from blood. Subset of the sample: CD45RA+ positively selected. V and J are TRBV5-6 and TRBJ2-3; TRBD2 aligns across 7 bases. The sequence was obtained from a man younger than 30 in good health. This CDR3 reads CASGLVSRGDTQYF. CDR3 nucleotide sequence: TGTGCCAGCGGACTAGTATCTCGGGGAGATACGCAGTATTTT.